The 32 T cell receptor beta chains listed next were all sequenced from one sample in a study of cytomegalovirus exposure and HLA in healthy donors. This PCR relied on a set of 60 Vbeta primers and 13 Jbeta primers. Some clones are missing from TCRdb's copy, which holds only in-frame ones; the method was immunoSEQ multiplex PCR. In the table there are some 190,000 clones, more than 75% of which are singletons. What was sequenced was PBMCs. The receptors were gathered from a man aged 35 to 55 in good health and CMV-seropositive.

V usage is TRBV2 and J usage is TRBJ1-2, with 11 bases fitting TRBD1. Looked up from germline, CDR1 is SNHLY and CDR2 is FYNNEI. The V and J ends lost 9 bases and 6 bases, in that order; junction bases with no gene match: 12. The CDR3 extends over 15 amino acids. CDR3 sequence (DNA): TGTGCCAGTTCCCTAGGACAGGGGGCGCCGAATGGCTACACCTTC. Translation gives CASSLGQGAPNGYTF.

This rearrangement joins TRBV12-5 to TRBJ2-1, with 8 positions matching TRBD2. The V segment lost 5 bases and the J segment 4 bases; nucleotides outside the gene matches: 7. The CDR3 totals 15 residues. Germline V gives CDR1 LGHNT, CDR2 FRNRAP. The CDR3 DNA reads TGTGCTAGTGGTGCCGGACTAGCCTCATACAATGAGCAGTTCTTC. Amino acids: CASGAGLASYNEQFF.

V gene TRBV4-3 combines with J gene TRBJ2-1; TRBD1 matches 8 bases. Trimming at V came to 0 bases and at J to 6 bases, leaving 7 bases not matched to a gene. The germline CDR1 and CDR2 sequences are LGHNA and YSLEER. The CDR3 is made up of 16 amino acids. Here the CDR3 reads CASSQESRQGFNEQFF. The CDR3 region has the DNA TGCGCCAGCAGCCAAGAGTCCCGACAGGGGTTCAATGAGCAGTTCTTC.

The chain couples TRBV5-6 to TRBJ1-1; 9 nucleotides line up with TRBD1. The germline CDR1 and CDR2 sequences are SGHDT and YYEEEE. The CDR3 has 13 residues. J gave up 8 bases and V 2 bases, and 4 bases lay outside the gene matches. The CDR3 nucleotides are TGTGCCAGCAGCTTTCGGACAGGGGTCGAAGCTTTCTTT. Encoded protein: CASSFRTGVEAFF.

With regard to this clone: Different DNA sequences within this sample yield the same CDR3. The rearrangement links TRBV28 to TRBJ2-3; tentatively, D is TRBD2 (6 bases). The germline V and J ends were trimmed by 5 bases and 14 bases, with 14 bases remaining between them. This CDR3 is 11 amino acids long. The germline gives CDR1 MDHEN, CDR2 SYDVKM. CDR3 sequence (DNA): TGTGCCAGCAGTCCCGGAGCGGGTTCGTATTTT. This sequence encodes CASSPGAGSYF.

The chain combines TRBV10-3 with TRBJ2-7; 7 positions agree with TRBD1. Germline V gives CDR1 ENHRY, CDR2 SYGVKD. The J segment lost 4 bases and the V segment lost 4 bases, leaving 7 bases of the junction unmatched. The CDR3 contains 14 residues. CDR3 sequence reads: CAISVQGLLYEQYF. CDR3 in DNA: TGTGCCATCAGTGTACAGGGGTTACTATACGAGCAGTACTTC.

This chain links TRBV7-6 with TRBJ2-3; tentatively, D is TRBD1 (5 bases). Germline-derived CDR1 and CDR2 are SGHVS and FNYEAQ. There are 14 residues in the CDR3. The V end was cut by 3 bases, the J end by 5 bases, with 12 bases between. For the CDR3, the DNA is TGTGCCAGCAGCTTTACGCAGGGCAGAGATACGCAGTATTTT. This codes for CASSFTQGRDTQYF.

The chain recombines TRBV7-9 with TRBJ1-2; 9 nucleotides line up with TRBD1. There are 15 residues in the CDR3. J gave up 5 bases and V 8 bases, and 12 bases lay outside the gene matches. The germline gives CDR1 SEHNR, CDR2 FQNEAQ (reference sequence). This CDR3 reads CASPKLKQGAYGYTF. Written as DNA, the CDR3 is TGTGCCAGCCCGAAGCTCAAACAGGGGGCTTATGGCTACACCTTC.

The chain carries TRBV5-6 and TRBJ2-2; 7 bases fit TRBD2. CDR3 length: 16 amino acids. Germline V CDR1 and CDR2: SGHDT, YYEEEE. V trimming: 1 base; J trimming: 2 bases; junction bases outside the gene matches: 5. The CDR3, as DNA: TGTGCCAGCAGCTTGCTGGCTAGCGGTAACACCGGGGAGCTGTTTTTT. Translation gives CASSLLASGNTGELFF.

The chain is built from TRBV30 and TRBJ2-1, with TRBD2 matching over 11 bases. The CDR3 is 20 amino acids. Germline loops: CDR1 GTSNPN, CDR2 SVGIG (reference sequence). The V and J ends lost 3 bases and 7 bases, in that order; junction bases with no gene match: 23. CDR3: CAWRPSRGDDSGRARNEQFF. CDR3 DNA sequence: TGTGCCTGGAGGCCCAGCAGGGGGGATGATAGCGGGAGGGCCCGGAATGAGCAGTTCTTC. The full variable domain, rest sourced from reference TRBV30 and TRBJ2-1, is SQTIHQWPATLVQPVGSPLSLECTVEGTSNPNLYWYRQAAGRGLQLLFYSVGIGQISSEVPQNLSASRPQDRQFILSSKKLLLSDSGFYLCAWRPSRGDDSGRARNEQFFGPGTRLTVL.

The rearrangement joins TRBV12-5 to TRBJ2-7; D perhaps matches TRBD2 (6 bases). The CDR3 extends over 17 amino acids. CDR1 and CDR2 from the germline V gene are LGHNT and FRNRAP. V was trimmed by 5 bases and J by 5 bases, leaving 25 bases between them. CDR3 region: CASGPSGEREYIHEQYF. DNA of the CDR3: TGTGCTAGTGGTCCGTCGGGGGAGAGGGAGTATATACACGAGCAGTACTTC.

This clone appeared a few times. This rearrangement joins TRBV10-3 to TRBJ2-2, with D tentatively TRBD1 (6 bases). The CDR3 has 12 amino acids. CDR1 is ENHRY and CDR2 is SYGVKD in the germline V gene. Trimming shortened V by 7 bases and J by 6 bases, and 9 bases separated the two germline ends. CDR3 sequence reads: CAITRTAGELFF. The CDR3 bases are TGTGCCATCACCCGGACAGCCGGGGAGCTGTTTTTT.

The chain uses TRBV5-5 and TRBJ2-7; a weak D match, TRBD1 (5 bases). Trimming pared 4 bases from V and 2 bases from J, leaving 16 bases between. CDR1 is SGHKS, CDR2 YYEKEE, per germline (reference sequence). The CDR3 sequence is 15 residues long. For the CDR3, the DNA is TGTGCCAGCAGCCCCACGAAAGGGGCCCCCTACGAGCAGTACTTC. It is translated as CASSPTKGAPYEQYF. Looking up the rest from reference TRBV5-5 and TRBJ2-7 gives the full variable domain: DAGVTQSPTHLIKTRGQQVTLRCSPISGHKSVSWYQQVLGQGPQFIFQYYEKEERGRGNFPDRFSARQFPNYSSELNVNALLLGDSALYLCASSPTKGAPYEQYFGPGTRLTVT.

The CDR3 protein is CASSTGLMETQYF. CDR3 coding DNA: TGTGCCAGCTCGACAGGGTTGATGGAGACCCAGTACTTC. The V call is TRBV19, the J call TRBJ2-5; 7 positions match TRBD1. This CDR3 is built from 13 residues. V was clipped by 9 bases and J by 5 bases; unmatched bases: 9. Germline V CDR1 and CDR2: LNHDA, SQIVND (reference sequence).

This chain uses TRBV7-2 with TRBJ2-7; D uncertain. The ends were cut back, 5 bases at V and 2 bases at J, with 7 bases in the middle. The CDR3 is 12 amino acids. Germline CDR1 reads SGHTA; CDR2 reads FQGNSA. Here the CDR3 DNA reads TGTGCCAGCAGCCCAGGCCCCTACGAGCAGTACTTC. It translates to CASSPGPYEQYF.

V gene TRBV10-3 combines with J gene TRBJ2-3; 7 nucleotides line up with TRBD2. This CDR3 has 14 residues. Trimming at V came to 3 bases and at J to 3 bases, leaving 3 bases not matched to a gene. Germline CDR1 and CDR2: ENHRY and SYGVKD. CDR3: CAISDGAGTDTQYF. The DNA of the CDR3 is TGTGCCATCAGTGATGGAGCGGGGACAGATACGCAGTATTTT.

The chain has TRBV6-5 and TRBJ2-4; possible D gene TRBD1, 6 bases. The germline V and J ends were trimmed by 4 bases and 5 bases, with 9 bases remaining between them. CDR3 length: 13 amino acids. Germline V CDR1 and CDR2: MNHEY, SVGAGI. The chain's CDR3 is CASSSPGENIQYF. The CDR3 nucleotides read TGTGCCAGCAGTTCCCCAGGGGAAAACATTCAGTACTTC.

The chain has TRBV4-2 and TRBJ1-5; no firm D call. The V gene lost 4 bases and the J gene lost 3 bases, with 19 bases spanning the gap. CDR3 length equals 17 residues. Germline V gives CDR1 LGHNA, CDR2 YNFKEQ. CDR3: CASSPTGSRNDNQPQHF. In DNA, the CDR3 is TGTGCCAGCAGCCCAACCGGGAGTAGGAATGACAATCAGCCCCAGCATTTT.

This chain uses TRBV4-2 with TRBJ1-5, with D maybe TRBD1 (5 bases). In germline, CDR1 is LGHNA, CDR2 YNFKEQ. V was clipped by 3 bases and J by 6 bases, with 9 bases between them. CDR3 length: 13 residues. The CDR3 DNA follows: TGTGCCAGCAGCCACCAGGGTGGTCAGCCCCAGCATTTT. This translates into CASSHQGGQPQHF.

J is TRBJ2-1 and V is TRBV25-1; 11 nucleotides match TRBD2. This CDR3 has 15 amino acids. The germline V gene encodes CDR1 MGHDK and CDR2 SYGVNS. V shed 6 bases, J shed 8 bases, and the junction held 9 bases outside the gene matches. Written as DNA, the CDR3 is TGTGCCAGCAGCACGACGGGACTAGCGGCAGATGAGCAGTTCTTC. Encoded protein: CASSTTGLAADEQFF.

The gene calls are TRBV9 and TRBJ2-7; a weak D match, TRBD1 (6 bases). Germline assignment: CDR1 SGDLS and CDR2 YYNGEE. The CDR3 runs to 14 residues. V shed 4 bases and J shed 4 bases, with 15 bases lying between them. This chain's CDR3 is CASSPRGGDYEQYF. CDR3 in DNA: TGTGCCAGCAGCCCCAGGGGTGGAGATTACGAGCAGTACTTC.

The CDR3 bases are TGTGCCGGCGGCCGTGGACTAGCTAAAGAGACCCAGTACTTC. The encoded protein is CAGGRGLAKETQYF. The chain combines TRBV28 with TRBJ2-5, with TRBD2 identical over 8 bases. The CDR3 runs 14 residues. CDR1 MDHEN and CDR2 SYDVKM come from the germline V gene. V gave up 11 bases and J gave up 3 bases; unmatched junction bases: 11.

The rearrangement joins TRBV2 to TRBJ2-3; possible D gene TRBD1, 6 bases. The CDR3 has 14 amino acids. In germline, CDR1 is SNHLY, CDR2 FYNNEI. V was cut by 8 bases and J by 4 bases, with 16 bases left in between. CDR3 residues: CASSTWGQPDTQYF. The CDR3 coding sequence is TGTGCCAGCTCAACGTGGGGGCAACCAGATACGCAGTATTTT.

This clone was recorded once. V is TRBV5-1 and J is TRBJ2-5; D perhaps matches TRBD1 (6 bases). CDR1 SGHRS and CDR2 YFSETQ come from the germline V gene. V dropped 4 bases and J dropped 5 bases, with 15 bases sitting between them. There are 14 residues in the CDR3. DNA of the CDR3: TGCGCCAGCAGCCCGGGACACATGGCCGAGACCCAGTACTTC. Translated: CASSPGHMAETQYF.

The chain recombines TRBV7-9 with TRBJ1-5; D is uncertain. Germline CDR1 SEHNR, CDR2 FQNEAQ (reference sequence). The CDR3 is made up of 12 amino acids. Trimming took off 8 bases at V and 0 bases at J, with 5 bases between the two ends. This CDR3 is CASGVSNQPQHF. DNA for the CDR3: TGTGCCAGCGGAGTTAGCAATCAGCCCCAGCATTTT. The variable domain in full, completed from reference TRBV7-9 and TRBJ1-5, reads DTGVSQNPRHKITKRGQNVTFRCDPISEHNRLYWYRQTLGQGPEFLTYFQNEAQLEKSRLLSDRFSAERPKGSFSTLEIQRTEQGDSAMYLCASGVSNQPQHFGDGTRLSIL.

CDR3 in amino acids: CASSPAQGNSPLHF. DNA for the CDR3: TGTGCCAGCTCACCGGCGCAGGGAAATTCACCCCTCCACTTT. This chain links TRBV18 with TRBJ1-6; D is possibly TRBD1 (5 bases). Germline V CDR1 and CDR2: KGHSH, LQKENI. Trimming pared 3 bases from V and 7 bases from J, leaving 10 bases between. The CDR3 covers 14 residues.

This clone appeared a few times. The chain has TRBV27 and TRBJ2-7, with TRBD1 matching 7 bases. There are 15 residues in the CDR3. CDR1 is MNHEY and CDR2 is SMNVEV in the germline V gene (reference sequence). The V gene end was trimmed by 6 bases and the J gene end by 1 base; junction bases not matched to a gene: 9. This CDR3 is CASSLGQRRSYEQYF. CDR3 DNA: TGTGCCAGCAGCCTGGGACAGCGAAGATCCTACGAGCAGTACTTC.

The rearrangement links TRBV28 to TRBJ1-4; a weak D match, TRBD1 (6 bases). The germline CDR1 and CDR2 sequences are MDHEN and SYDVKM. The CDR3 contains 14 residues. The V end lost 7 bases, the J end lost 4 bases, and 13 bases lay between the germline ends. The chain's CDR3 is CASTIQGYNEKLFF. The CDR3 region has the DNA TGTGCCAGCACCATACAGGGATATAATGAAAAACTGTTTTTT.

The chain recombines TRBV10-3 with TRBJ1-6; 9 nucleotides line up with TRBD1. From germline, CDR1 is ENHRY and CDR2 SYGVKD. This CDR3 spans 15 amino acids. The V and J ends lost 5 bases and 5 bases, in that order; junction bases with no gene match: 4. Here the CDR3 reads CAISSTGGNNSPLHF. The CDR3 nucleotides read TGTGCCATCAGTTCGACAGGGGGTAATAATTCACCCCTCCACTTT.

The chain couples TRBV14 to TRBJ2-1; the match to TRBD2 covers 10 bases. V lost 6 bases, J lost 2 bases, and 4 bases stayed unmatched. In germline, CDR1 is SGHDN, CDR2 FVKESK. The CDR3 totals 15 residues. The CDR3 DNA follows: TGTGCCAGCAGTCCCGGGACTAGCGCCTACAATGAGCAGTTCTTC. Protein sequence: CASSPGTSAYNEQFF.

The gene calls are TRBV5-8 and TRBJ1-4; the match to TRBD1 covers 9 bases. The V and J ends lost 4 bases and 5 bases, in that order; junction bases with no gene match: 6. The V gene's germline CDR1 is SGHTS and CDR2 YDEGEE. The CDR3 totals 15 residues. The CDR3 protein is CASSPAGTGNEKLFF. Here the CDR3 DNA reads TGTGCCAGCAGCCCCGCGGGGACAGGGAATGAAAAACTGTTTTTT.

V is TRBV5-1 and J is TRBJ1-2, with TRBD1 matching 7 bases. The germline CDR1 and CDR2 sequences are SGHRS and YFSETQ. CDR3 length: 13 residues. Losses at the gene ends were 4 bases for V and 6 bases for J; bases not matched to a gene: 6. CDR3 loop: CASSPTGVDGYTF. DNA of the CDR3: TGCGCCAGCAGCCCCACAGGGGTAGATGGCTACACCTTC. Combining the CDR3 with reference TRBV5-1 and TRBJ1-2 gives the whole variable domain KAGVTQTPRYLIKTRGQQVTLSCSPISGHRSVSWYQQTPGQGLQFLFEYFSETQRNKGNFPGRFSGRQFSNSRSEMNVSTLELGDSALYLCASSPTGVDGYTFGSGTRLTVV.